This T cell receptor (beta chain) is drawn from a study of CD8 T cells in Susac syndrome. Looking at the study overall: Sequencing included Susac syndrome patients, about six of them with active disease and eight in remission. When blood was drawn, patients with Susac syndrome were on intravenous immunoglobulin alone, on corticosteroids, or therapy-naive.

cDNA came from approximately 0.5 to 1 ug RNA primed by random hexamers. The method of amplification for TCR beta CDR3 was immunoSEQ multiplex PCR, covering 54 Vbeta and 13 Jbeta. TCRdb itself ran the immunoSEQ multiplex PCR reads through MiXCR, one entry per CDR3 protein. The profile shows 74,000 or so distinct CDR3 sequences, 90% to 95% of them singletons. The CDR3 sequence is 13 residues long. V shed 5 bases and J 7 bases; nucleotides not matched to a gene: 8. The germline V gene has CDR1 SQVTM and CDR2 ANQGSEA. FACS was used to enrich TEMRA cells, whereas the CD8+ and CD4+ T cells were obtained by negative isolation.

Input material: CD4+ T cells from PBMCs. V usage is TRBV29-1 and J usage is TRBJ2-1, with 7 bases identical to TRBD2. The source of this sequence is a human donor with Susac syndrome. CDR3 region: CSVYGRGENEQFF. CDR3 nucleotide sequence: TGCAGCGTTTATGGCCGGGGGGAGAATGAGCAGTTCTTC.